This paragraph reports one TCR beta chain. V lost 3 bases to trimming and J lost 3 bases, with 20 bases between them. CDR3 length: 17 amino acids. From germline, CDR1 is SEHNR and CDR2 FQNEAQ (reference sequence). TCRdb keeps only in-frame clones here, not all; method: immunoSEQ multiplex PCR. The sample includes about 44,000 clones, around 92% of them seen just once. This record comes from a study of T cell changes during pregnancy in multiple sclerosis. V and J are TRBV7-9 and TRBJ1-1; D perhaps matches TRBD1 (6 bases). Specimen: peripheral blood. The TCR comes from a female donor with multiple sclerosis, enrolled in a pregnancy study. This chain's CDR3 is CASSFSGAGPMDTEAFF. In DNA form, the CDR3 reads TGTGCCAGCAGCTTTTCAGGGGCAGGGCCGATGGACACTGAAGCTTTCTTT.